This T cell receptor beta chain was retrieved from a study of T cells after yellow fever vaccination. Study-wide findings and caveats: Highly abundant clonotypes carried over from the bulk population could end up in FACS-sorted repertoires as contaminants.

Note on this clonotype: Its antigen is still unknown.

TCRdb reprocessed the 5' RACE reads with MiXCR, giving one entry per CDR3 protein. Of roughly 500,000 distinct CDR3 sequences in the sample, under 25% were seen once. The CDR3 loop spans 16 amino acids. V was shortened by 2 bases and J by 5 bases, with 18 bases between the two germline ends. Germline loops: CDR1 SGHVS, CDR2 FQNEAQ. V and J are TRBV7-8 and TRBJ2-5; D is uncertain. The TCR comes from a man aged 25-45 years who received the YFV17D yellow fever vaccine. The sequencing used PBMCs, collected 15 days after the yellow fever booster vaccination. CDR3 region: CASSLWRQAHWETQYF. DNA for the CDR3: TGTGCCAGCAGCTTATGGCGACAAGCCCATTGGGAGACCCAGTACTTC.